The sequence of this T cell receptor (beta chain) was determined in a study of OX40 agonist ivuxolimab in advanced cancers. Regarding the study in general: Ivuxolimab was an agonistic, fully human IgG2 monoclonal antibody directed against OX40 (CD134), a costimulatory receptor. Intravenous ivuxolimab was administered to patients every 2 weeks at six dose levels: 0.01, 0.1, 0.3, 1.5, 3 and 10 mg/kg. Among the roughly 50 dose-escalation patients, about 19 had hepatocellular carcinoma, 15 melanoma, 9 renal cell carcinoma and 9 head and neck cancer. The dose-escalation cohort was about 83% male with a mean age of approximately 60 years, ranging from roughly 23 to 79. Prior anti-PD-1, anti-PD-L1 or anti-CTLA-4 therapy was permitted, and checkpoint inhibitors had been received by roughly 40% of dose-escalation patients. Three dose-escalation patients achieved partial responses, one with hepatocellular carcinoma and two with cutaneous melanoma. The purpose of peripheral TCRbeta sequencing was to test whether ivuxolimab changed TCR sequence diversity and led to clonal T-cell expansion. The paper describes the monotherapy dose-escalation part (N of about 47 patients) of the phase I trial of ivuxolimab.

The CDR3 runs 15 amino acids, cysteine and phenylalanine included. Only the CDR3 part of the read is kept: 45 bases, read in frame from the first base. Deletion took 0 bases off V and 4 bases off J, with a span of 13 bases between the germline ends. Looking up the germline V gene yields CDR1 SGHRS and CDR2 YFSETQ. Study-level results and caveats: Low levels of normalized T-cell clonal expansion were also seen in some nonresponding patients. At doses of 0.1 to 3.0 mg/kg, clonal expansion of both CD4+ and CD8+ T cells in blood was seen between baseline and week 6. In the 0.1-3.0 mg/kg groups, partial responders were among the patients with the lowest normalized peripheral clonal expansion, particularly in CD8+ T cells. The antigen specificity of the peripheral T cells that underwent clonal expansion was not determined. After ivuxolimab, CD8+ T cells had more expanded clones than CD4+ T cells on average.

To sequence the TCRbeta CDR3 region, genomic DNA was isolated from the sorted cells. TCRbeta CDR3 regions were sequenced using the immunoSEQ Assay. TCRdb took over this immuneACCESS table, retaining in-frame rearrangements with V and J assigned. Such tables are incomplete; in checked studies, under half of the missing clones stem from an unresolved V gene, and the remainder is unexplained. The sample yields 70,000 to 95,000 clones; under 95% were counted once. The ten largest clones capture 0.45% to 0.55% of the sample. Patients with a history of autoimmune disease or receiving systemic immunosuppression were excluded from the trial. In every dose cohort, peripheral blood was drawn for TCR sequencing at baseline, cycle 4 day 1, and cycle 7 day 1. The samples were taken from a phase I, first-in-human, multicenter, open-label dose-escalation trial of ivuxolimab. Adults with locally advanced or metastatic head and neck squamous cell, hepatocellular, melanoma or renal cell carcinoma were enrolled in the trial. CD4+ and CD8+ T cells were sorted separately from peripheral blood before TCR sequencing.

Concerning this clone itself: Its antigen is not yet known. No base quality information exists; no much larger clone differs at one position.

The material was CD4+ or CD8+ T cells sorted from blood, obtained in a trial of the OX40 agonist ivuxolimab. The clonotype was recovered from an adult with an advanced solid tumor such as melanoma, head and neck, liver or kidney cancer. The chain joins TRBV5-1 to TRBJ2-5; a tentative D match to TRBD1 spans 5 bases. The CDR3 in this case is CASSLGQGSGETQYF. The sequenced DNA is TGCGCCAGCAGCTTGGGTCAGGGTTCGGGAGAGACCCAGTACTTC. Full variable domain (CDR3 extended with the reference TRBV5-1 and TRBJ2-5 proteins): KAGVTQTPRYLIKTRGQQVTLSCSPISGHRSVSWYQQTPGQGLQFLFEYFSETQRNKGNFPGRFSGRQFSNSRSEMNVSTLELGDSALYLCASSLGQGSGETQYFGPGTRLLVL.